These 8 T cell receptor beta chains came from one sample sequenced in a study of early T cells in non-severe SARS-CoV-2 infection. TCRdb reprocessed the 5' RACE reads with MiXCR, giving one entry per CDR3 protein. The sample has about 100,000 distinct CDR3 sequences; around 13% are singletons. Source material: whole blood. These TCRs come from an adult who was a healthcare worker with PCR-confirmed SARS-CoV-2 infection or an uninfected control (not recorded which).

There are many counts of this clonotype. The gene calls are TRBV5-1 and TRBJ2-1, with D possibly being TRBD1 (6 bases). Trimming pared 3 bases from V and 4 bases from J, leaving 20 bases between. CDR1 is SGHRS and CDR2 is YFSETQ in the germline V gene. The CDR3 loop spans 17 amino acids. CDR3 in DNA: TGCGCCAGCAGCTCCCTGAGCCGGACAGAAACATACAATGAGCAGTTCTTC. This sequence encodes CASSSLSRTETYNEQFF.

The J gene is TRBJ2-7, the V gene TRBV10-3; 8 positions agree with TRBD1. V shed 3 bases and J 9 bases; nucleotides not matched to a gene: 7. The CDR3 is 13 amino acids. CDR1 is ENHRY, CDR2 SYGVKD, per germline. The CDR3 is CAISDQGATGQYF. CDR3 DNA: TGTGCCATCAGTGACCAGGGGGCGACGGGGCAGTACTTC.

The gene calls are TRBV7-9 and TRBJ2-7, with TRBD2 matching 7 bases. Germline V gene sequence: CDR1 SEHNR, CDR2 FQNEAQ (reference sequence). The length of the CDR3 is 16 residues. V lost 1 base, J lost 6 bases, and 12 bases stayed unmatched. CDR3 residues: CASSLVGGTDAGEQYF. For the CDR3, the DNA is TGTGCCAGCAGCTTAGTCGGGGGGACGGACGCTGGCGAGCAGTACTTC.

This clonotype has at least ten counts. The chain links TRBV19 to TRBJ1-5; D remains unclear. The germline V gene encodes CDR1 LNHDA and CDR2 SQIVND (reference sequence). The length of the CDR3 is 13 residues. The V and J ends lost 1 base and 4 bases respectively, with 5 bases between them. The CDR3 nucleotides read TGTGCCAGTAGTATAGGACCAAATCAGCCCCAGCATTTT. It encodes CASSIGPNQPQHF. Variable domain in full (rest from reference TRBV19 and TRBJ1-5): DGGITQSPKYLFRKEGQNVTLSCEQNLNHDAMYWYRQDPGQGLRLIYYSQIVNDFQKGDIAEGYSVSREKKESFPLTVTSAQKNPTAFYLCASSIGPNQPQHFGDGTRLSIL.

This clonotype was seen once. The V call is TRBV28, the J call TRBJ1-1; TRBD1 matches at 8 bases. CDR1 is MDHEN and CDR2 is SYDVKM in the germline V gene. V lost 5 bases to trimming and J lost 10 bases; unmatched junction nucleotides: 3. The CDR3 loop spans 11 amino acids. This chain's CDR3 is CASSAGGRAFF. The DNA of the CDR3 is TGTGCCAGCAGTGCAGGGGGCAGAGCTTTCTTT. The variable domain in full, with the rest retrieved from reference TRBV28 and TRBJ1-1, is DVKVTQSSRYLVKRTGEKVFLECVQDMDHENMFWYRQDPGLGLRLIYFSYDVKMKEKGDIPEGYSVSREKKERFSLILESASTNQTSMYLCASSAGGRAFFGQGTRLTVV.

V usage is TRBV29-1 and J usage is TRBJ2-7; D may correspond to TRBD1 or TRBD2 (5 bases each). The length of the CDR3 is 12 residues. Trimming left V 8 bases short and J 5 bases short, with 16 bases between. Per the germline V gene, CDR1 is SQVTM and CDR2 is ANQGSEA. The CDR3 DNA follows: TGCAGCACCTGGGACGGGCCCAACGAGCAGTACTTC. Protein product: CSTWDGPNEQYF.

This clonotype was observed many times. The chain is built from TRBV20-1 and TRBJ1-5; 7 bases map to TRBD1. Trimming removed 6 bases from V and 6 bases from J; junction bases left unmatched: 8. Looked up from germline, CDR1 is DFQATT and CDR2 is SNEGSKA (reference sequence). This CDR3 is built from 13 residues. The CDR3 region has the DNA TGCAGTGCCCAGGGACAGATGGGTCAGCCCCAGCATTTT. Residues: CSAQGQMGQPQHF.

The chain combines TRBV6-6 with TRBJ2-2, with D unclear. This CDR3 spans 13 amino acids. The V end was cut by 10 bases, the J end by 7 bases, with 16 bases between. The germline V gene has CDR1 MNHNY and CDR2 SVGAGI (reference sequence). The CDR3 protein is CATTPLSGGELFF. The CDR3 DNA sequence: TGTGCCACCACACCCTTGTCGGGCGGGGAGCTGTTTTTT.